This T cell receptor beta chain stems from a study of T cell changes during pregnancy in multiple sclerosis. TCRdb's table, derived via immunoSEQ multiplex PCR, lists solely in-frame clones and lacks some. The sample has 50,000 to 75,000 clones, roughly nine tenths seen once. Per the germline V gene, CDR1 is SGHDT and CDR2 is YYEEEE. V lost 3 bases, J lost 4 bases, and 14 bases lay in between. CDR3 length: 14 amino acids. This clone was counted a single time. The sequence came from a female donor in good health, enrolled as a control in a pregnancy study. The V call is TRBV5-6, the J call TRBJ2-7; possible D gene TRBD1, 6 bases. This sample comprised peripheral blood, obtained in the first trimester of pregnancy. CDR3 loop: CASSSVLRGYEQYF. The CDR3 DNA reads as TGTGCCAGCAGCTCGGTACTCAGGGGTTACGAGCAGTACTTC.